This TCR beta chain originates from a study of cytomegalovirus exposure and HLA in healthy donors. This PCR relied on a set of 60 Vbeta primers and 13 Jbeta primers. Profiling relied on immunoSEQ multiplex PCR, and the TCRdb table lists in-frame clones only, not all of them. The data hold more than 110,000 clones, with around 78% observed a single time. Germline V gene data show CDR1 as LNHDA and CDR2 as SQIVND (reference sequence). V shed 2 bases and J 4 bases; nucleotides not matched to a gene: 10. This CDR3 region has 16 residues. This clone appeared once. The TCR sequence derives from a male donor in good health and CMV-seronegative. The sequenced sample was PBMCs. J is TRBJ2-5 and V is TRBV19; 7 bases align to TRBD2. The CDR3 nucleotides read TGTGCCAGTAGTATATCGCGGACTAGATCCGCAGAGACCCAGTACTTC. It codes for CASSISRTRSAETQYF.